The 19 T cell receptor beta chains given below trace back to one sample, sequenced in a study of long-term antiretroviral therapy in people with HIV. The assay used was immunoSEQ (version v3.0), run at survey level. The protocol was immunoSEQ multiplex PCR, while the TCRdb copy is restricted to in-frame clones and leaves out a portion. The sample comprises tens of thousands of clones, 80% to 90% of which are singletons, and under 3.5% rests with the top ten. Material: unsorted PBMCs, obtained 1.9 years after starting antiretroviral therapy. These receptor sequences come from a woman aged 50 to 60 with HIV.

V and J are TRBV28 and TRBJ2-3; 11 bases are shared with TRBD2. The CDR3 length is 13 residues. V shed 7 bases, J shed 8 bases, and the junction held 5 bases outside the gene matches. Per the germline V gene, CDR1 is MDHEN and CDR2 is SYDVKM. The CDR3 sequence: CASIAGGPGTQYF. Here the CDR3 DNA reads TGTGCCAGCATAGCGGGGGGGCCAGGTACGCAGTATTTT. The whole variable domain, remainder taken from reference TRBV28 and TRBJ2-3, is DVKVTQSSRYLVKRTGEKVFLECVQDMDHENMFWYRQDPGLGLRLIYFSYDVKMKEKGDIPEGYSVSREKKERFSLILESASTNQTSMYLCASIAGGPGTQYFGPGTRLTVL.

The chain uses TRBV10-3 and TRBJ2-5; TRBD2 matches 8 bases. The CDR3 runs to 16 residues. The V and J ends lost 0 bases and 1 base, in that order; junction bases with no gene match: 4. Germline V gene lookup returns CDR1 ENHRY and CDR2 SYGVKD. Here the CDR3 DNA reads TGTGCCATCAGTGAGTCCTTTACTAGCGGCCAAGAGACCCAGTACTTC. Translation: CAISESFTSGQETQYF.

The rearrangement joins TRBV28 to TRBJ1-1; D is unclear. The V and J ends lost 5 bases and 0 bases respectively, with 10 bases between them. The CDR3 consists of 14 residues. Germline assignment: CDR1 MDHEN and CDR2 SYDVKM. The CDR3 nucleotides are TGTGCCAGCAGTCAGGCGGGGATGAACACTGAAGCTTTCTTT. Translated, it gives CASSQAGMNTEAFF.

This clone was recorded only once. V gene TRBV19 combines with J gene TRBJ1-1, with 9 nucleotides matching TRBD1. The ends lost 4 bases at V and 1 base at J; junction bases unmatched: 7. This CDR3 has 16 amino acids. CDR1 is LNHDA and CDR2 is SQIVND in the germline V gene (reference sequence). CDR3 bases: TGTGCCAGTAGTACCACAGGGGGCGCAAGGAACACTGAAGCTTTCTTT. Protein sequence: CASSTTGGARNTEAFF. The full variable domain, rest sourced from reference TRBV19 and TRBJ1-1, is DGGITQSPKYLFRKEGQNVTLSCEQNLNHDAMYWYRQDPGQGLRLIYYSQIVNDFQKGDIAEGYSVSREKKESFPLTVTSAQKNPTAFYLCASSTTGGARNTEAFFGQGTRLTVV.

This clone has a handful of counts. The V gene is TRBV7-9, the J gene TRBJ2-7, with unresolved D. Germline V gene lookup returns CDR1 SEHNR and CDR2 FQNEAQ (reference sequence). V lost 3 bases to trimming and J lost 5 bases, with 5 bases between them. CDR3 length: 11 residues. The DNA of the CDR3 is TGTGCCAGCAGCTTCCAGGACGAGCAGTACTTC. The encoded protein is CASSFQDEQYF.

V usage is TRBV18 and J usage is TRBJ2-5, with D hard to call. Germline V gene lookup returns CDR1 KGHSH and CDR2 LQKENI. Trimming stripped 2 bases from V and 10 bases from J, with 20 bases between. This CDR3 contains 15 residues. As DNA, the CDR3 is TGTGCCAGCTCACCAGTTCAGAGTGGCCTAAAGGACCAGTACTTC. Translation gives CASSPVQSGLKDQYF.

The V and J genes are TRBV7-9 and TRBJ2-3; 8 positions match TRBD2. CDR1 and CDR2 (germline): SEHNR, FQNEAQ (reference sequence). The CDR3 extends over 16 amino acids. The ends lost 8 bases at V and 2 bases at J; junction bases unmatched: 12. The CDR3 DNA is TGTGCCAGCGCTCCGCTTTCGGGGGGGGACACAGATACGCAGTATTTT. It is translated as CASAPLSGGDTDTQYF.

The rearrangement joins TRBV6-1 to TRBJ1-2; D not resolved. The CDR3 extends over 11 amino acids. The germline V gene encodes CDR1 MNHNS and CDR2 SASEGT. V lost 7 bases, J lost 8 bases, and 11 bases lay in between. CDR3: CASNQEKGYTF. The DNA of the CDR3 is TGTGCCAGCAACCAGGAGAAGGGCTACACCTTC.

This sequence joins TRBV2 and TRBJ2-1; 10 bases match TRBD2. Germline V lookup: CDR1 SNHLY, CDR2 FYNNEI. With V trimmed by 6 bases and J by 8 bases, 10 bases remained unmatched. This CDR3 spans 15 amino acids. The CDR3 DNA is TGTGCCAGCAGCCACGCTACTAGCGGGGTGGATGAGCAGTTCTTC. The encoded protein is CASSHATSGVDEQFF.

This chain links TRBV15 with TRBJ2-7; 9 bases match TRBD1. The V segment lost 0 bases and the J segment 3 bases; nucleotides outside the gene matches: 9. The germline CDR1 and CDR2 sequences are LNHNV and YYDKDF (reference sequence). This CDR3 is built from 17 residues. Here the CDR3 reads CATSRDSNRGRGYEQYF. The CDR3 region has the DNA TGTGCCACCAGCAGAGATTCGAACAGGGGGCGCGGCTACGAGCAGTACTTC.

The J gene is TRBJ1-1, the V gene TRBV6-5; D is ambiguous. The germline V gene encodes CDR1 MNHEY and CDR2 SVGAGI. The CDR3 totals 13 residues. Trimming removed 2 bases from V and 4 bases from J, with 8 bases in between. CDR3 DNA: TGTGCCAGCAGTTACGGTCGGATCACTGAAGCTTTCTTT. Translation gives CASSYGRITEAFF.

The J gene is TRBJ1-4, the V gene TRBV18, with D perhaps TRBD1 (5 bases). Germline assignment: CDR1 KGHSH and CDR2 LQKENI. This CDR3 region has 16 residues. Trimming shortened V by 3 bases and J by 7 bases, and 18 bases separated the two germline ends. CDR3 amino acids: CASSPPRGASREKLFF. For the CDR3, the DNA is TGTGCCAGCTCACCCCCCCGAGGGGCAAGTCGTGAAAAACTGTTTTTT.

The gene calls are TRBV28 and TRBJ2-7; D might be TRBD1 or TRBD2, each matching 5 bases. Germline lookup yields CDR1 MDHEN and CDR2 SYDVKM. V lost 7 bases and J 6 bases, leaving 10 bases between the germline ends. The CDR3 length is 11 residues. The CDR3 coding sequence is TGTGCCAGCAATGGGGGACCCGAGCAGTACTTC. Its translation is CASNGGPEQYF.

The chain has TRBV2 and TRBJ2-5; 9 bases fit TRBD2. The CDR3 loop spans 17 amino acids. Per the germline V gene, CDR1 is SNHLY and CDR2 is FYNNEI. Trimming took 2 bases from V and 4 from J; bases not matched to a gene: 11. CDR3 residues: CASSESRGGGARETQYF. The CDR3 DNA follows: TGTGCCAGCAGTGAAAGTAGAGGCGGGGGGGCCCGAGAGACCCAGTACTTC.

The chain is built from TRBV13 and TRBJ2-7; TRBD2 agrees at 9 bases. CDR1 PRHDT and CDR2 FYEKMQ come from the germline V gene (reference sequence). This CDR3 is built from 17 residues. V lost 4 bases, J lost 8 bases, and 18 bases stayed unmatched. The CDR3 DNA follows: TGTGCCAGCAGCTCAACCAACCTAGCGGGAAGCTACGAGAAGCAGTACTTC. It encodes CASSSTNLAGSYEKQYF.

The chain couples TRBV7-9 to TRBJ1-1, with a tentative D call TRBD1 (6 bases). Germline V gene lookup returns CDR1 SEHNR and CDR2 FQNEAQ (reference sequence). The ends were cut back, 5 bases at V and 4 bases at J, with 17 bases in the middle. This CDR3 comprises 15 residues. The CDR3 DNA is TGTGCCAGCAGCCATTATTTGCCGGGGGCCACTGAAGCTTTCTTT. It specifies CASSHYLPGATEAFF.

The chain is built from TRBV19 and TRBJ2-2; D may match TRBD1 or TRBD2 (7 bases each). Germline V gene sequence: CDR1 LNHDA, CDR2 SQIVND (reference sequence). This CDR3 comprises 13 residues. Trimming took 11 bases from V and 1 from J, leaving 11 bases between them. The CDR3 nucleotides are TGTGCCTCCAGGGGGGGGAACACCGGGGAGCTGTTTTTT. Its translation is CASRGGNTGELFF. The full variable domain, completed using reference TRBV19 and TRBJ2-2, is DGGITQSPKYLFRKEGQNVTLSCEQNLNHDAMYWYRQDPGQGLRLIYYSQIVNDFQKGDIAEGYSVSREKKESFPLTVTSAQKNPTAFYLCASRGGNTGELFFGEGSRLTVL.

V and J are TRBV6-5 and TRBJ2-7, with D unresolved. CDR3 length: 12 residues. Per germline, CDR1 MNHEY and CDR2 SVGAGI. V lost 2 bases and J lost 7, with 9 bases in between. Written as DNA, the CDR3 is TGTGCCAGCAGTTACAGGATGGAGGAGCAGTACTTC. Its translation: CASSYRMEEQYF.

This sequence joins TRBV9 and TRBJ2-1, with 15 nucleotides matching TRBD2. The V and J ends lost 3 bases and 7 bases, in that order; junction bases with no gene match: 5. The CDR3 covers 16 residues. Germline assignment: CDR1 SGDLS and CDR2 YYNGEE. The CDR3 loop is CASSAGLAGGRNEQFF. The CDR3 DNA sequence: TGTGCCAGCAGCGCTGGACTAGCGGGGGGGCGAAATGAGCAGTTCTTC.